By share, the clone carrying this T cell receptor (beta chain) counts as medium-sized (0.01 to 0.1%). Antigen specificity is unknown. This specimen belongs to a study of immune heterogeneity within non-small cell lung tumors. Whole-study findings and limits: For the most part, the T-cell receptor beta clonotypes present at high frequency were distinct from one individual patient to the next.

Template material comprised bulk tumor genomic DNA at roughly 650 ng per sample. Surgical sampling yielded several biopsies per primary tumor (spaced far apart). With untreated, newly diagnosed non-small cell lung cancer, the patients went on to undergo curative surgery. For the TCR beta CDR3, multiplex PCR with 32 V and 13 J primers performed the amplification. TCRdb processed the multiplex PCR reads anew with MiXCR; each CDR3 protein has one entry. The sample carries about 22,000 distinct CDR3 sequences, 25% to 35% recorded once. The length of the CDR3 is 13 residues. Germline V gene sequence: CDR1 SNHLY, CDR2 FYNNEI. The V gene end was trimmed by 7 bases and the J gene end by 5 bases; junction bases not matched to a gene: 6.

Sequencing input: lung tumor tissue. This receptor was taken from a man aged 35-49 years with non-small cell lung cancer. This chain connects TRBV2 to TRBJ1-2; TRBD1 matches at 8 bases. The CDR3 sequence: CASNGQGLYGYTF. Written as DNA, the CDR3 is TGTGCCAGCAACGGACAGGGACTTTATGGCTACACCTTC.